Listed below are T cell receptor beta chains from one sample, sequenced in a study of T cell repertoires in cytomegalovirus infection. TCRdb called the reads again in MiXCR, with one record for every CDR3 protein. Found here are 800,000 to 950,000 distinct CDR3 sequences, approximately 30% of them singletons; the top ten hold roughly 12%. Their recognized antigens are unknown. Source: cultured CD8+ T cells from PBMCs, taken from culture after CMV antigen stimulation. Every receptor here comes from a human donor in good health (CMV status not recorded). Some clones in this sample may be carry-over from other donors' samples. The CDR3 runs from the conserved cysteine through the conserved F or W. A D gene is named only where the DNA matches it firmly. Clone size is not always given. Where it is, it says once, few, many or a class for expanded clones.

D | size | J | V | CDR3
TRBD2 | few | TRBJ2-1 | TRBV28 | CASSFTSGGAYEQFF
- | - | TRBJ1-1 | TRBV6-1 | CASSVEPYKNTEAFF
TRBD2 | many | TRBJ2-1 | TRBV7-2 | CASSIPKETSGGNEQFF
TRBD1 | - | TRBJ1-2 | TRBV15 | CATSRDMAYRDSHGYTF
- | - | TRBJ2-3 | TRBV7-2 | CAISYEAHQYF
- | few | TRBJ2-6 | TRBV5-4 | CASSPLTGYGANVLTF
- | - | TRBJ2-7 | TRBV2 | CATRGEIYEQYF
- | few | TRBJ1-5 | TRBV6-2/TRBV6-3 | CASTNANQPQHF
TRBD2 | - | TRBJ2-3 | TRBV27 | CASSPLWSGGRIDTQYF
- | few | TRBJ1-2 | TRBV15 | CATSRSGTFYGYTF
- | few | TRBJ1-1 | TRBV6-1 | CASDYRDTSFDTEAFF
- | few | TRBJ1-1 | TRBV19 | CASSIGGLQAFF
- | many | TRBJ1-1 | TRBV7-6 | CASSSDYLNTEAFF
TRBD2 | - | TRBJ2-7 | TRBV7-6 | CASRARALAAGEQYF
- | - | TRBJ2-3 | TRBV29-1 | CSAWSGTRTDTQYF
- | few | TRBJ2-5 | TRBV7-9 | CASSPTTFLGQETQYF
TRBD1 | once | TRBJ2-1 | TRBV10-2 | CASTDRGLRGGNEQFF
- | few | TRBJ2-1 | TRBV4-3 | CASSQVGNHPYNEQFF
- | - | TRBJ2-2 | TRBV29-1 | CSVEDPLDPNTGELFF
- | - | TRBJ1-1 | TRBV7-8 | CASSLADPNTEAFF
TRBD2 | few | TRBJ2-1 | TRBV7-9 | CASRGGASGGQPLYNEQFF
- | many | TRBJ1-1 | TRBV7-8 | CASSKSGLPEAFF
TRBD1 | - | TRBJ1-1 | TRBV6-5 | CASSYWDRGTEAFF
- | - | TRBJ1-1 | TRBV12-3/TRBV12-4 | CASSFTRFEAFF
TRBD1 | - | TRBJ2-7 | TRBV23-1 | CASKPQPGQGVYEQYF
- | few | TRBJ2-5 | TRBV4-1 | CASSPNEGFLQETQYF
TRBD2 | few | TRBJ2-3 | TRBV6-6 | CASSGRGLAGRFTDTQYF
- | - | TRBJ2-5 | TRBV6-6 | CASSLQTGIQETQYF
TRBD2 | - | TRBJ2-2 | TRBV6-1 | CASSSSGANTGELFF
- | - | TRBJ1-1 | TRBV5-1 | CASSWGRRNTEAFF
TRBD2 | once | TRBJ2-5 | TRBV5-1 | CASSLFGGGQETQYF
- | few | TRBJ1-5 | TRBV2 | CASRVSPRQPQHF
TRBD1 | many | TRBJ1-1 | TRBV12-3/TRBV12-4 | CASGGQENPRGEAFF
- | - | TRBJ1-2 | TRBV15 | CATSSSGGRAEDGYTF
TRBD2 | many | TRBJ2-7 | TRBV4-2 | CASSPGTSGGYEQYF
- | few | TRBJ1-4 | TRBV19 | CASSSGVSEKLFF
- | few | TRBJ2-1 | TRBV6-5 | CASSTIDTWEQFF
- | few | TRBJ2-1 | TRBV6-5 | CASTPGDRPYNEQFF
- | - | TRBJ1-1 | TRBV4-1 | CASSQDTRGTEAFF
- | once | TRBJ2-1 | TRBV6-2/TRBV6-3 | CASDVGGFYNEQSF
- | once | TRBJ1-6 | TRBV5-6 | CASSDGPYSPLHF
- | few | TRBJ1-1 | TRBV7-9 | CASSLPGLRNTEAFF
- | many | TRBJ2-2 | TRBV12-3/TRBV12-4 | CASSPGPSRIGELFF
- | - | TRBJ2-1 | TRBV5-6 | CASSVPRYYNEQFF
- | - | TRBJ1-2 | TRBV20-1 | CSARGDDGVFYGYTF
- | - | TRBJ1-2 | TRBV12-3/TRBV12-4 | CASSLAPGLFYGYTF
TRBD1 | many | TRBJ1-6 | TRBV19 | CASSIGDRTAYNSPLHF